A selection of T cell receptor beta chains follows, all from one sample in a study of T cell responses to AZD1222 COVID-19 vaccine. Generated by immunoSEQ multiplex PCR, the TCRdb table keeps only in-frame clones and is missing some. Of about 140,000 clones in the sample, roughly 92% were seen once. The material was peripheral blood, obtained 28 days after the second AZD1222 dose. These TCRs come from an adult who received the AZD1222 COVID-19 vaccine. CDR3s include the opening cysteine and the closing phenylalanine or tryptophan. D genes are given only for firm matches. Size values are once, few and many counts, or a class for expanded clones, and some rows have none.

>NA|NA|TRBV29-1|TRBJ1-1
CSVARDTEAFF
TGCAGCGTTGCCCGGGACACTGAAGCTTTCTTT
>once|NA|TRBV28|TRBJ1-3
CASSFRQTSGATIYF
TGTGCCAGCAGTTTCAGACAGACCTCTGGGGCCACCATATATTTT
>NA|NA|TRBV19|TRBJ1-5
CASSIGGEDNQPQHF
TGTGCCAGTAGTATTGGGGGGGAAGACAATCAGCCCCAGCATTTT
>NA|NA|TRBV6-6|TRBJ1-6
CASTRSSPLHF
TGTGCCAGCACCCGGAGTTCACCCCTCCACTTT
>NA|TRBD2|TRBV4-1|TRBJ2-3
CASSQRLAGSTDTQYF
TGCGCCAGCAGCCAGCGACTAGCGGGGAGCACAGATACGCAGTATTTT
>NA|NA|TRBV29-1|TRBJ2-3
CSAALGGSTDTQYF
TGCAGCGCCGCCCTTGGGGGTAGCACAGATACGCAGTATTTT
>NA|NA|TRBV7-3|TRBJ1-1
CASSLGHSNTEAFF
TGTGCCAGCAGCTTAGGACACTCGAACACTGAAGCTTTCTTT
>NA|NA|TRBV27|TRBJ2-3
CASSSWGTSTDTQYF
TGTGCCAGCAGTTCGTGGGGGACGAGCACAGATACGCAGTATTTT
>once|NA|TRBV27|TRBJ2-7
CASSPDRTFVHSYEQYF
TGTGCCAGCAGTCCGGACCGAACCTTTGTCCACTCCTACGAGCAGTACTTC
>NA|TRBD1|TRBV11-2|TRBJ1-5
CASSKDRDQPQHF
TGTGCCAGCAGCAAAGACAGGGATCAGCCCCAGCATTTT
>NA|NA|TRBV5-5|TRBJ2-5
CASSLRGAEQETQYF
TGTGCCAGCAGCTTGCGGGGGGCGGAACAAGAGACCCAGTACTTC
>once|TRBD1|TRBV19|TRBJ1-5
CASSRRTGRIGQPQHF
TGTGCCAGTAGTCGAAGGACAGGGAGGATTGGCCAGCCCCAGCATTTT
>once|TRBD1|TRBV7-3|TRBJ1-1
CASSKLDRAVMNTEAFF
TGTGCCAGCAGCAAGTTAGACAGGGCGGTGATGAACACTGAAGCTTTCTTT
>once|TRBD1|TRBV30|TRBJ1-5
CAWSPRQGYQPQHF
TGTGCCTGGAGCCCCCGACAGGGTTATCAGCCCCAGCATTTT
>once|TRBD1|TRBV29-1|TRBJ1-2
CSVGPIETGGTNYGYTF
TGCAGCGTTGGCCCGATTGAGACAGGGGGCACCAACTATGGCTACACCTTC
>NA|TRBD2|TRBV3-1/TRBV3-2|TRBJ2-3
CASSQMTSGTVTDTQYF
TGTGCCAGCAGCCAGATGACTAGCGGGACAGTAACAGATACGCAGTATTTT
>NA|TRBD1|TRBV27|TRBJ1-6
CASRGGDRAFPLHF
TGTGCCAGCAGAGGGGGGGACAGGGCCTTTCCCCTCCACTTT
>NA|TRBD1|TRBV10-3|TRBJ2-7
CAISDITGGYEQYF
TGTGCCATCAGTGATATCACAGGGGGTTACGAGCAGTACTTC
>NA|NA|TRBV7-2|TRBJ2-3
CASRLTSDTQYF
TGTGCCAGCAGACTTACGTCCGATACGCAGTATTTT
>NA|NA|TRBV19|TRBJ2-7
CASSMGRGRDEQYF
TGTGCCAGTAGTATGGGGAGGGGGCGCGACGAGCAGTACTTC
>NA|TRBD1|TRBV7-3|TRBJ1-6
CASSFDRESPLHF
TGTGCCAGCAGCTTCGACAGGGAATCACCCCTCCACTTT
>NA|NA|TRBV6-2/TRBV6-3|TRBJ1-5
CASSETGINQPQHF
TGTGCCAGCAGTGAGACAGGCATCAATCAGCCCCAGCATTTT
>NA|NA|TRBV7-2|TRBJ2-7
CASSRMGERSYEQYF
TGTGCCAGCAGTAGGATGGGGGAACGGTCCTACGAGCAGTACTTC
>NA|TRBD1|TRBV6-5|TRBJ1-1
CASSYSGQGGITEAFF
TGTGCCAGCAGTTACTCCGGACAGGGCGGGATCACTGAAGCTTTCTTT
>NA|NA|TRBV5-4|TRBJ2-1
CASSLGPGGRPHNEQFF
TGTGCCAGCAGCTTGGGCCCCGGCGGGCGCCCACACAATGAGCAGTTCTTC
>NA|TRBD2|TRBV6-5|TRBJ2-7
CASRPGTSYINEQYF
TGTGCCAGCAGACCCGGGACTAGCTATATAAACGAGCAGTACTTC
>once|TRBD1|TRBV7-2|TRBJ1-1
CASSLPLDRDRRSNTEAFF
TGTGCCAGCAGCCTACCACTCGACCGGGACAGGAGATCCAACACTGAAGCTTTCTTT
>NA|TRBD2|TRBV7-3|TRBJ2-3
CASSLAGGDTQYF
TGTGCCAGCAGCCTAGCGGGTGGAGATACGCAGTATTTT
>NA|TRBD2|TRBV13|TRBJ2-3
CASSFVSGGDTQYF
TGTGCCAGCAGCTTCGTGTCCGGGGGGGATACGCAGTATTTT
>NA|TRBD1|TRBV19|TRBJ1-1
CASSSRTGIGAFF
TGTGCCAGTAGTTCTAGGACAGGCATTGGGGCTTTCTTT
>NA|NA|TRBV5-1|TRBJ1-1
CASSLNGRRNTEAFF
TGCGCCAGCAGCTTGAATGGACGAAGAAACACTGAAGCTTTCTTT
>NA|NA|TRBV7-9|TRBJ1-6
CASSFGQQNSPLHF
TGTGCCAGCAGCTTCGGACAGCAAAATTCACCCCTCCACTTT
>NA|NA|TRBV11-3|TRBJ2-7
CASSLGFGSSYEQYF
TGTGCCAGCAGCTTAGGATTCGGGAGCTCCTACGAGCAGTACTTC
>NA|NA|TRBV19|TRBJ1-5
CASSIGSEQPQHF
TGTGCCAGTAGTATAGGTTCGGAACAGCCCCAGCATTTT
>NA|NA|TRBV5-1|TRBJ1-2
CASSLDGYGYTF
TGCGCCAGCAGCCTTGACGGATATGGCTACACCTTC
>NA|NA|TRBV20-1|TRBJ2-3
CSARELGTQYF
TGCAGTGCTAGAGAGTTAGGTACGCAGTATTTT
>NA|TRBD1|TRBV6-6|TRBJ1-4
CASSPRDRGATNEKLFF
TGTGCCAGCAGTCCTCGGGACAGGGGTGCAACTAATGAAAAACTGTTTTTT
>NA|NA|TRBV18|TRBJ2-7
CASSRTSDEQYF
TGTGCCAGCTCACGTACGAGTGACGAGCAGTACTTC
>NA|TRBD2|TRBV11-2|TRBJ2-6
CASSLQGAGGSLGANVLTF
TGTGCCAGCAGCTTACAGGGAGCGGGAGGCTCCCTCGGGGCCAACGTCCTGACTTTC
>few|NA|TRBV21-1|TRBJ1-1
CASSKVLGGTGPTEAFF
TGTGCCAGCAGCAAAGTCTTGGGGGGGACAGGGCCCACTGAAGCTTTCTTT
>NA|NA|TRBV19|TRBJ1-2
CASSIQVGVRDGYTF
TGTGCCAGTAGTATACAGGTCGGGGTAAGAGATGGCTACACCTTC
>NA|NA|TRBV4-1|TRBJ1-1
CASSQARGNTEAFF
TGCGCCAGCAGCCAAGCCAGAGGGAACACTGAAGCTTTCTTT
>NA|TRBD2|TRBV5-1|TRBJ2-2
CASSPRAGEAAGELFF
TGCGCCAGCAGCCCGAGGGCGGGAGAGGCGGCCGGGGAGCTGTTTTTT